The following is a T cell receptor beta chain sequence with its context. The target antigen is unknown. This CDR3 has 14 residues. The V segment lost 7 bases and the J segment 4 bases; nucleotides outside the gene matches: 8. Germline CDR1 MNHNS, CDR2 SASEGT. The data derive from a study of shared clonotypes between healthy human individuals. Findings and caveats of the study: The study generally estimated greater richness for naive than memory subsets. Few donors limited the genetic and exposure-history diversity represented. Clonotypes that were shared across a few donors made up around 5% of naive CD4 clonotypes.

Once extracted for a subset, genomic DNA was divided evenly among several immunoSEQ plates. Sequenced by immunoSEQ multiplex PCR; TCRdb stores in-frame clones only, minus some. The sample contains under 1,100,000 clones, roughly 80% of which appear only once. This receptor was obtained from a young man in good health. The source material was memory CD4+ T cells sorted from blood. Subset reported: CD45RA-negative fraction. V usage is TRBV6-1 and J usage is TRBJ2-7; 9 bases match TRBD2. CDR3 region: CASISGGGAYEQYF. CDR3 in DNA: TGTGCCAGCATTAGCGGCGGGGGGGCGTACGAGCAGTACTTC.